The clone carrying this TCR beta chain was detected a few times. Its antigen remains unidentified. A second PCR of roughly 7 to 11 cycles used a sample-barcoded 5' primer and a J-beta primer mix. Template switching added a 12-random-nucleotide identifier to every cDNA molecule. TCRdb re-called the 5' RACE reads with MiXCR, one entry per CDR3 protein. Altogether around 1.5 million distinct CDR3 sequences are present, approximately 63% being singletons, with the ten largest covering 5.5% to 8%. These data originate in a study of blood T cells in healthy people across ages. Study-level background: Template switching caught about one barcoded beta molecule for each two T cells.

Study results and limitations: The CMV status of each donor remained undetermined, and this could have confounded shifts in expanded clonotypes. With unsorted PBMCs, a conclusive comparison of naive versus antigen-experienced cells was not possible.

The specimen sequenced was blood. This clonotype was obtained from a young man in good health.

The CDR3 DNA follows: TGTGCCACCAGCAACCTAGCGGGGGTCCAAGAGACCCAGTACTTC. It is translated as CATSNLAGVQETQYF. The chain employs TRBV15 and TRBJ2-5, with 10 bases that match TRBD2. Germline CDR1 reads LNHNV; CDR2 reads YYDKDF (reference sequence). With V trimmed by 4 bases and J by 1 base, 3 bases remained unmatched. The CDR3 extends over 15 amino acids.